A selection of T cell receptor beta chains follows, all from one sample in a study of cytomegalovirus exposure and HLA in healthy donors. Clones were sequenced by immunoSEQ multiplex PCR, and TCRdb holds only the in-frame ones, with some missing. Of 95,000 to 100,000 clones detected, 65% to 85% appear once; the ten largest clones hold more than 9%. Sample: PBMCs. The receptors derive from a man aged 45 to 65 in good health and CMV-seronegative. Each CDR3 is given with its conserved first and last residue. The D gene is left open where the match is weak. Size tells how often a clone was seen (once, few, many) or the class of an expanded clone, and some rows leave it out.

d_call,clone_size,v_call,j_call,cdr3_nt,cdr3_aa
TRBD2,NA,TRBV6-6,TRBJ2-1,TGTGCCAGCAGTTACTCAAGCGGGGACTCCTACAATGAGCAGTTCTTC,CASSYSSGDSYNEQFF
NA,NA,TRBV28,TRBJ2-7,TGTGCCAGCAGTCGGCTGGGGGCAGGGACCTACGAGCAGTACTTC,CASSRLGAGTYEQYF
NA,NA,TRBV6-1,TRBJ2-1,TGTGCCAGCAGCTCCGGACAGTGGAACAATGAGCAGTTCTTC,CASSSGQWNNEQFF
NA,NA,TRBV7-2,TRBJ2-3,TGTGCCAGCAGGGAAGGGGCGGGGGCCACAGATACGCAGTATTTT,CASREGAGATDTQYF
NA,NA,TRBV19,TRBJ1-4,TGTGCCAGTAGTCCTTATTCAACTAATGAAAAACTGTTTTTT,CASSPYSTNEKLFF
NA,NA,TRBV15,TRBJ2-3,TGTGCCACCAGCAGACCCGGGGACACCAGCACAGATACGCAGTATTTT,CATSRPGDTSTDTQYF
NA,NA,TRBV6-1,TRBJ1-1,TGTGCCAGCAGTTTTACACCGAAAGCGGATGAAGCTTTCTTT,CASSFTPKADEAFF
NA,NA,TRBV7-2,TRBJ2-3,TGTGCCAGCAGCCCAAAGGCTCGAAGCGGAACAGATACGCAGTATTTT,CASSPKARSGTDTQYF
NA,once,TRBV28,TRBJ1-5,TGTGCCAGCCCCTCCCGAGCTCCGGGAGAATTGGGCAATCAGCCCCAGCATTTT,CASPSRAPGELGNQPQHF
NA,NA,TRBV2,TRBJ2-5,TGTGCCAGCAGTGTCGGTCCAGGGGGGCAGACCCAGTACTTC,CASSVGPGGQTQYF
TRBD2,NA,TRBV4-3,TRBJ2-1,TGCGCCAGCAGCCAGACTAGCGGGAGTATGAATGAGCAGTTCTTC,CASSQTSGSMNEQFF
TRBD1,NA,TRBV9,TRBJ1-4,TGTGCCAGCAGCGCGGGACAGAATAATGAAAAACTGTTTTTT,CASSAGQNNEKLFF
TRBD2,NA,TRBV7-9,TRBJ2-5,TGTGCCAGCAGCCTCTCTAGCGGGACCGAGACCCAGTACTTC,CASSLSSGTETQYF
NA,few,TRBV6-1,TRBJ1-4,TGTGCCAGCACTATTTTGGACAGACGTAATGAAAAACTGTTTTTT,CASTILDRRNEKLFF
NA,few,TRBV9,TRBJ1-1,TGTGCCAGCAGCCCAGGGCCGGATGGCACTGAAGCTTTCTTT,CASSPGPDGTEAFF
NA,NA,TRBV5-1,TRBJ2-1,TGCGCCAGCAGCTTGGGTCAGGGAAGGGGTAATGAGCAGTTCTTC,CASSLGQGRGNEQFF
TRBD1,NA,TRBV27,TRBJ1-2,TGTGCCAGCAAGCGCCCGGGGACAGGGTACGGCTACACCTTC,CASKRPGTGYGYTF
TRBD2,NA,TRBV11-2,TRBJ2-4,TGTGCCAGCAGCGACGGACTAGTAAACATTCAGTACTTC,CASSDGLVNIQYF
NA,NA,TRBV19,TRBJ2-3,TGTGCCAGTAGTATTTCCCCCGGCACAGATACGCAGTATTTT,CASSISPGTDTQYF
NA,NA,TRBV28,TRBJ1-3,TGTGCCAGCATTCGAGGGACACAGGGAAACACCATATATTTT,CASIRGTQGNTIYF
TRBD1,NA,TRBV2,TRBJ2-1,TGTGCCAGCAGTGCCCAAGGCCCCAACAGGGGAGACAATGAGCAGTTCTTC,CASSAQGPNRGDNEQFF
TRBD2,few,TRBV28,TRBJ2-7,TGTGCCAGCATGGGAGCGGGACTTAACTCCTACGAGCAGTACTTC,CASMGAGLNSYEQYF
NA,NA,TRBV6-5,TRBJ2-2,TGTGCCAGCAGTTATGGGGGGGGCGGCGGGGAGCTGTTTTTT,CASSYGGGGGELFF
NA,NA,TRBV7-3,TRBJ2-1,TGTGCCAGCAGCTTAAGTCAGGGGACCTACAATGAGCAGTTCTTC,CASSLSQGTYNEQFF
NA,NA,TRBV7-7,TRBJ2-7,TGTGCTAGCAGCTTAGGTACGCAGTACGAGCAGTACTTC,CASSLGTQYEQYF
TRBD1,NA,TRBV2,TRBJ1-4,TGTGCCAGCAGTGAACGGGACAGGGCAAAACTGTTTTTT,CASSERDRAKLFF
TRBD2,NA,TRBV15,TRBJ2-3,TGTGCCACCAGCAGAGTAGAACTAGCGGGATTTTGGGATACGCAGTATTTT,CATSRVELAGFWDTQYF
NA,few,TRBV25-1,TRBJ2-5,TGTGCCAGCAGTCCCCTAGGGGGGACAGCCCAAGAGACCCAGTACTTC,CASSPLGGTAQETQYF
TRBD2,NA,TRBV19,TRBJ2-2,TGTGCCAGTAGTATGGGGAGCGGGAGGGGCACCGGGGAGCTGTTTTTT,CASSMGSGRGTGELFF
NA,NA,TRBV2,TRBJ1-5,TGTGCCAGCAGTGAGGGTAGGGGGAGAACGGGACAGCCCCAGCATTTT,CASSEGRGRTGQPQHF
TRBD2,NA,TRBV5-1,TRBJ2-2,TGCGCCAGCAGCTCGCGGGGGAGTACCGGGGAGCTGTTTTTT,CASSSRGSTGELFF
TRBD1,NA,TRBV7-6,TRBJ2-7,TGTGCCAGCAGCTTAGAGACAGGGGTGGGCGAGCAGTACTTC,CASSLETGVGEQYF
NA,once,TRBV11-2,TRBJ1-5,TGTGCCAGCAGCTTAGGGCAGGGCCCTAATCAGCCCCAGCATTTT,CASSLGQGPNQPQHF
NA,NA,TRBV5-1,TRBJ1-5,TGCGCCAGCAGCTTGGTCGGGGGGCCGGGTCAGCCCCAGCATTTT,CASSLVGGPGQPQHF
TRBD1,NA,TRBV6-1,TRBJ2-3,TGTGCCAGCAGTCGGGACAGGGCAACAGATACGCAGTATTTT,CASSRDRATDTQYF
NA,NA,TRBV28,TRBJ1-5,TGTGCCAGCAGGCGGGTTAGCAATCAGCCCCAGCATTTT,CASRRVSNQPQHF
TRBD1,NA,TRBV19,TRBJ1-5,TGTGCCAGTAGTACCGGGACAGACAATCAGCCCCAGCATTTT,CASSTGTDNQPQHF
NA,NA,TRBV9,TRBJ2-3,TGTGCCAGCAGCAAGAGTACAGATACGCAGTATTTT,CASSKSTDTQYF
NA,few,TRBV30,TRBJ1-2,TGTGCCTGGACCCTATTTGCAGTAAGCAGGGAAGGCTACACCTTC,CAWTLFAVSREGYTF
NA,once,TRBV2,TRBJ2-7,TGTGCCAGCAGTGCTACCGCGGCTTCCTACGAGCAGTACTTC,CASSATAASYEQYF
TRBD2,NA,TRBV28,TRBJ2-7,TGTGCCAGCAGTTTGGCGGGAGGGCCTCGTGAGCAGTACTTC,CASSLAGGPREQYF
NA,few,TRBV18,TRBJ1-3,TGTGCCAGCTCACAGCGACAGGACCTCTCTGGAAACACCATATATTTT,CASSQRQDLSGNTIYF
TRBD2,NA,TRBV27,TRBJ2-5,TGTGCCAGCAGCCCAGGACTAGTTGAGGCCCAGTACTTC,CASSPGLVEAQYF
TRBD1,NA,TRBV4-2,TRBJ1-6,TGTGCCAGCAGCCAGGGACAGGGGGCGAATAATTCACCCCTCCACTTT,CASSQGQGANNSPLHF
TRBD1,NA,TRBV5-1,TRBJ1-3,TGCGCCAGCAGCCGACAGGGGTCAATGGCTGGAAACACCATATATTTT,CASSRQGSMAGNTIYF
NA,NA,TRBV28,TRBJ1-6,TGTGCCAGCAGGGAGCGGGGATTGTTTTCACCCCTCCACTTT,CASRERGLFSPLHF
NA,once,TRBV30,TRBJ1-1,TGTGCCTGGAGTGTACCTAGGTTTAAGGACACTGAAGCTTTCTTT,CAWSVPRFKDTEAFF
NA,NA,TRBV20-1,TRBJ2-1,TGCAGTGCTAGACCGGACAAGGGGCAGTTCTTC,CSARPDKGQFF
NA,NA,TRBV6-5,TRBJ2-2,TGTGCCAGCCTCAGTTCAGGCGGGGAGCTGTTTTTT,CASLSSGGELFF
TRBD1,NA,TRBV5-1,TRBJ1-2,TGCGCCAGCAGCCTTCAAGGACAGGGCCCAGTTGATGGCTACACCTTC,CASSLQGQGPVDGYTF
NA,NA,TRBV5-8,TRBJ2-3,TGTGCCAGCAGCCAGACTCAAGGAGATACGCAGTATTTT,CASSQTQGDTQYF
TRBD1,NA,TRBV5-1,TRBJ1-1,TGCGCCAGCAGCTGGGGGGGACAGGACTCTGAAGCTTTCTTT,CASSWGGQDSEAFF
TRBD1,NA,TRBV9,TRBJ2-7,TGTGCCAGCAGCACGACAGGGGGCCTGGATGAGCAGTACTTC,CASSTTGGLDEQYF
NA,NA,TRBV5-1,TRBJ1-1,TGCGCCAGCCAATTTGAGTGGGGGCCGGCTTTCTTT,CASQFEWGPAFF
NA,NA,TRBV30,TRBJ2-6,TGTGCCTGGGGTCGATTCTCAGGGGCTTTTCTGGGTGGGGCCAACGTCCTGACTTTC,CAWGRFSGAFLGGANVLTF
NA,NA,TRBV7-9,TRBJ2-7,TGTGCCAGCAGCACGGGAGTATACGAGCAGTACTTC,CASSTGVYEQYF
NA,NA,TRBV25-1,TRBJ1-2,TGTGCCAGCAGTTTCGACGGGGTAAACTATGGCTACACCTTC,CASSFDGVNYGYTF
NA,NA,TRBV27,TRBJ2-1,TGTGCCAGCGGGGGGAGCTACAATGAGCAGTTCTTC,CASGGSYNEQFF
TRBD1,NA,TRBV29-1,TRBJ2-5,TGCAGCGTCGAGAGACCGACAGGGGGCGTCCAAGAGACCCAGTACTTC,CSVERPTGGVQETQYF
TRBD2,NA,TRBV29-1,TRBJ2-4,TGCAGCGTTGAGGTAGCGGGAGCGGCCATTCAGTACTTC,CSVEVAGAAIQYF